This TCR beta chain was retrieved from a study of cytotoxic CD8 clonotypes in ibrutinib-treated CLL. Profiling relied on immunoSEQ multiplex PCR, and the TCRdb table lists in-frame clones only, not all of them. The table includes more than 85,000 clones, 60% to 80% detected once. The V and J ends lost 7 bases and 4 bases, in that order; junction bases with no gene match: 7. In germline, CDR1 is MNHNS, CDR2 SASEGT. The CDR3 length is 14 residues. This clonotype originated in a human donor with chronic lymphocytic leukemia. The V and J genes are TRBV6-1 and TRBJ1-3; the match to TRBD1 covers 7 bases. This specimen was PBMCs, taken after 12 months of ibrutinib treatment. CDR3 bases: TGTGCCAGCAACAGGGGATATTCAGGAAACACCATATATTTT. Encoded protein: CASNRGYSGNTIYF.